One and the same sample provided the 18 T cell receptor beta chains below, sequenced in a study of blood T cell repertoires in COVID-19. Assay used: immunoSEQ multiplex PCR; TCRdb lists only in-frame clones, some missing. The data hold 150,000 to 200,000 clones, with about 83% observed a single time. The sample was peripheral blood. The origin of the receptors is a middle-aged man who had recovered from COVID-19.

Concerning this clone: The sample carries other DNA sequences with the same CDR3. The V gene is TRBV2, the J gene TRBJ1-1; a weak D match, TRBD1 (5 bases). Trimming removed 8 bases from V and 5 bases from J, with 9 bases in between. Germline CDR1 SNHLY, CDR2 FYNNEI. The length of the CDR3 is 11 residues. DNA for the CDR3: TGTGCCAGCCGCGGGGGTACTGAAGCTTTCTTT. Its translation is CASRGGTEAFF. Looking up the rest from reference TRBV2 and TRBJ1-1 gives the full variable domain: EPEVTQTPSHQVTQMGQEVILRCVPISNHLYFYWYRQILGQKVEFLVSFYNNEISEKSEIFDDQFSVERPDGSNFTLKIRSTKLEDSAMYFCASRGGTEAFFGQGTRLTVV.

V usage is TRBV9 and J usage is TRBJ2-1, with TRBD1 matching 8 bases. The CDR3 is 17 amino acids. The V gene end was trimmed by 1 base and the J gene end by 9 bases; junction bases not matched to a gene: 15. Looked up from germline, CDR1 is SGDLS and CDR2 is YYNGEE. The CDR3 DNA reads TGTGCCAGCAGCGTAATACCCACCCAGGGGGCACGGGCTGAGCAGTTCTTC. Translation gives CASSVIPTQGARAEQFF.

This rearrangement joins TRBV25-1 to TRBJ2-7; 12 nucleotides match TRBD2. The germline gives CDR1 MGHDK, CDR2 SYGVNS. V was clipped by 6 bases and J by 6 bases; unmatched bases: 3. The CDR3 runs to 13 residues. The CDR3 region is CASRTSGRREQYF. The CDR3, as DNA: TGTGCCAGCAGGACTAGCGGGAGACGCGAGCAGTACTTC.

The chain joins TRBV28 to TRBJ2-3; D possibly corresponds to TRBD2 (5 bases). Germline lookup yields CDR1 MDHEN and CDR2 SYDVKM. Trimming left V 8 bases short and J 6 bases short, with 9 bases between. The CDR3 loop spans 11 amino acids. CDR3 nucleotide sequence: TGTGCCAGCGCGGGTCCGGATACGCAGTATTTT. Amino acid sequence: CASAGPDTQYF.

The chain couples TRBV9 to TRBJ2-1; 9 nucleotides align to TRBD2. After removal of 4 bases from V and 5 bases from J, the junction contained 7 bases not matched to a gene. Germline assignment: CDR1 SGDLS and CDR2 YYNGEE. CDR3 length: 15 amino acids. The CDR3 bases are TGTGCCAGCAGCTCCGGACTAGCGTCCCACAATGAGCAGTTCTTC. It specifies CASSSGLASHNEQFF.

V gene TRBV4-3 combines with J gene TRBJ2-1; TRBD2 agrees at 12 bases. The germline V gene encodes CDR1 LGHNA and CDR2 YSLEER. V lost 1 base, J lost 5 bases, and 0 bases stayed unmatched. The CDR3 totals 15 residues. CDR3 in amino acids: CASSQGLAGDNEQFF. CDR3 in DNA: TGCGCCAGCAGCCAAGGACTAGCGGGAGACAATGAGCAGTTCTTC.

The gene calls are TRBV28 and TRBJ1-4, with 10 bases that match TRBD1. V was clipped by 1 base and J by 6 bases; unmatched bases: 2. The CDR3 totals 15 residues. Germline V gene lookup returns CDR1 MDHEN and CDR2 SYDVKM. In DNA form, the CDR3 reads TGTGCCAGCAGTTTATTGACAGGGGGCGATGAAAAACTGTTTTTT. It specifies CASSLLTGGDEKLFF. The full variable domain, rest sourced from reference TRBV28 and TRBJ1-4, is DVKVTQSSRYLVKRTGEKVFLECVQDMDHENMFWYRQDPGLGLRLIYFSYDVKMKEKGDIPEGYSVSREKKERFSLILESASTNQTSMYLCASSLLTGGDEKLFFGSGTQLSVL.

V usage is TRBV16 and J usage is TRBJ1-5; possibly TRBD1 for D (5 bases). There are 14 residues in the CDR3. V was cut by 2 bases and J by 4 bases, with 9 bases left in between. Germline V gene data show CDR1 as KGHSY and CDR2 as FQNENV. For the CDR3, the DNA is TGTGCCAGCAGCCAACAGGGCCAAAATCAGCCCCAGCATTTT. This sequence encodes CASSQQGQNQPQHF. Full variable domain (rest looked up from reference TRBV16 and TRBJ1-5): GEEVAQTPKHLVRGEGQKAKLYCAPIKGHSYVFWYQQVLKNEFKFLISFQNENVFDETGMPKERFSAKCLPNSPCSLEIQATKLEDSAVYFCASSQQGQNQPQHFGDGTRLSIL.

V gene TRBV6-5 combines with J gene TRBJ1-2; a weak D match, TRBD1 (6 bases). Per the germline V gene, CDR1 is MNHEY and CDR2 is SVGAGI. CDR3 size: 11 residues. The germline V and J ends were trimmed by 8 bases and 6 bases, with 10 bases remaining between them. Here the CDR3 DNA reads TGTGCCAGCGGACAGTTCCATGGCTACACCTTC. Protein product: CASGQFHGYTF.

This clone was observed a handful of times. V and J are TRBV6-1 and TRBJ1-3, with TRBD1 identical over 8 bases. This CDR3 contains 16 residues. The junction had 8 bases not matched to a gene; V was cut back by 3 bases and J by 4 bases. Per germline, CDR1 MNHNS and CDR2 SASEGT. The CDR3 nucleotides are TGTGCCAGCAGTGAGCCGGGACAGGAAATCGGAAACACCATATATTTT. It yields the protein CASSEPGQEIGNTIYF.

The chain couples TRBV7-8 to TRBJ1-1; TRBD1 is a possible D gene (5 bases). Between the trimmed V and J ends, which lost 4 bases and 2 bases, there was a span of 8 bases. The V gene's germline CDR1 is SGHVS and CDR2 FQNEAQ. The CDR3 runs 13 residues. The CDR3 reads CASSSQGNTEAFF. The DNA for the CDR3 is TGTGCCAGCAGCTCCCAGGGAAACACTGAAGCTTTCTTT. The entire variable domain, with the rest obtained from reference TRBV7-8 and TRBJ1-1, is as follows: GAGVSQSPRYKVAKRGQDVALRCDPISGHVSLFWYQQALGQGPEFLTYFQNEAQLDKSGLPSDRFFAERPEGSVSTLKIQRTQQEDSAVYLCASSSQGNTEAFFGQGTRLTVV.

By proportion, this clone is medium-sized. The rearrangement uses TRBV24-1 and TRBJ1-5; D is unclear. Germline lookup yields CDR1 KGHDR and CDR2 SFDVKD. Trimming stripped 10 bases from V and 0 bases from J, with 6 bases between. The CDR3 extends over 12 amino acids. In DNA form, the CDR3 reads TGTGCCACTGGGCGTAGCAATCAGCCCCAGCATTTT. Translation gives CATGRSNQPQHF.

This clone was counted a few times. The chain combines TRBV14 with TRBJ1-2, with no clear D. CDR3 size: 14 residues. V gave up 0 bases and J gave up 5 bases, with 10 bases separating them. CDR1 is SGHDN and CDR2 is FVKESK in the germline V gene. The DNA of the CDR3 is TGTGCCAGCAGCCAAGATAACTCCGCATATGGCTACACCTTC. The encoded protein is CASSQDNSAYGYTF.

The V call is TRBV6-6, the J call TRBJ1-1; D is perhaps TRBD1 (6 bases). There are 14 residues in the CDR3. CDR1 is MNHNY, CDR2 SVGAGI, per germline (reference sequence). Trimming stripped 7 bases from V and 3 bases from J, with 15 bases between. The CDR3 is CASTGRDTHTEAFF. CDR3 nucleotides: TGTGCCAGCACCGGCCGGGACACACACACTGAAGCTTTCTTT.

This clone was recorded only once. The V and J genes are TRBV3-1 (or the pseudogene TRBV3-2) and TRBJ2-5; tentatively, D is TRBD1 (5 bases). The V end lost 3 bases, the J end lost 4 bases, and 12 bases lay between the germline ends. CDR3 length equals 14 residues. Per the germline V gene, CDR1 is LGHDT and CDR2 is YNNKEL (reference sequence). The CDR3 nucleotides are TGTGCCAGCAGCCAGCCCAGGGTCCGAGAGACCCAGTACTTC. This encodes CASSQPRVRETQYF.

The CDR3 spells CATSDSRGRKETQYF. For the CDR3, the DNA is TGTGCCACCAGTGATTCCAGGGGGCGTAAGGAGACCCAGTACTTC. This rearrangement joins TRBV24-1 to TRBJ2-5, with TRBD1 matching over 8 bases. The germline V gene encodes CDR1 KGHDR and CDR2 SFDVKD. The CDR3 contains 15 residues. Germline trimming cut 2 bases from V and 5 bases from J; bases unmatched to any gene: 6.

The chain recombines TRBV7-8 with TRBJ1-1, with TRBD1 as a possible D gene (5 bases). Trimming cost V 2 bases and J 0 bases, with 10 bases left between them. The CDR3 runs 15 residues. Germline values: CDR1 SGHVS, CDR2 FQNEAQ. The CDR3 protein is CASSLRGGMNTEAFF. CDR3 sequence (DNA): TGTGCCAGCAGCTTACGGGGGGGAATGAACACTGAAGCTTTCTTT.

The CDR3 region is CASSSRGQGPDTQYF. In nucleotides, the CDR3 is TGTGCCAGCAGCTCTAGGGGACAGGGCCCAGATACGCAGTATTTT. The J gene is TRBJ2-3, the V gene TRBV11-2; the match to TRBD1 covers 9 bases. J was trimmed by 4 bases and V by 4 bases; bases with no gene match: 6. CDR1 SGHAT and CDR2 FQNNGV come from the germline V gene. The CDR3 extends over 15 amino acids. Drawing the rest from reference TRBV11-2 and TRBJ2-3, the complete variable domain is EAGVAQSPRYKIIEKRQSVAFWCNPISGHATLYWYQQILGQGPKLLIQFQNNGVVDDSQLPKDRFSAERLKGVDSTLKIQPAKLEDSAVYLCASSSRGQGPDTQYFGPGTRLTVL.